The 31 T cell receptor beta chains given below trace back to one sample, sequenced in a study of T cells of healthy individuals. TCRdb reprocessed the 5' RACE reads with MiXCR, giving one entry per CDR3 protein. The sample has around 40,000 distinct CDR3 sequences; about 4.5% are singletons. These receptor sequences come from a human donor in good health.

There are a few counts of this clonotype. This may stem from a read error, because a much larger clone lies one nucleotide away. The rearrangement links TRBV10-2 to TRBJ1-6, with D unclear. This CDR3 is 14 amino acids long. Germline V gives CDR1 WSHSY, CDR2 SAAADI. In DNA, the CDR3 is TGCGCCAGCAGTGAGGTCAGCCAAAATTCACCCCTCCTCTTT. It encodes CASSEVSQNSPLLF.

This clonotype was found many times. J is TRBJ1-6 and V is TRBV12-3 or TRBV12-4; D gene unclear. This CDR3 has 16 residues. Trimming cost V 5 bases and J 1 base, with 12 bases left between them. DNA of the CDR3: TGTGCCAGCAGTGCTGACGGGGTGTCCTATAATTCACCCCTCCACTTT. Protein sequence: CASSADGVSYNSPLHF.

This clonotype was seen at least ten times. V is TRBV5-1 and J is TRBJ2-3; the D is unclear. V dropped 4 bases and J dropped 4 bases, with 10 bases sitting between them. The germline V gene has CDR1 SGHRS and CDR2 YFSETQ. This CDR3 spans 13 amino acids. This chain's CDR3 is CASSRTEADTQYF. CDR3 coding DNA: TGCGCCAGCAGCCGTACAGAGGCAGATACGCAGTATTTT.

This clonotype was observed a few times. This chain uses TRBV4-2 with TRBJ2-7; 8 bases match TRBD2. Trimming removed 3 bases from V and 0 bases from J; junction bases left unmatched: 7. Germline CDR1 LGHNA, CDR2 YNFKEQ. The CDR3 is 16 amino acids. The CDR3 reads CASSHGALAGSYEQYF. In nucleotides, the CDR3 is TGTGCCAGCAGCCATGGAGCGCTAGCGGGCTCCTACGAGCAGTACTTC.

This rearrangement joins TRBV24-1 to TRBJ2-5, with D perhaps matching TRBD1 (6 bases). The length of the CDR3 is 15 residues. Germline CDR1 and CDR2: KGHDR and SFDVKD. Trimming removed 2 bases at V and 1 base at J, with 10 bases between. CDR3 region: CATSDSRTAQETQYF. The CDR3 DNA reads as TGTGCCACCAGTGATTCGAGGACAGCCCAAGAGACCCAGTACTTC.

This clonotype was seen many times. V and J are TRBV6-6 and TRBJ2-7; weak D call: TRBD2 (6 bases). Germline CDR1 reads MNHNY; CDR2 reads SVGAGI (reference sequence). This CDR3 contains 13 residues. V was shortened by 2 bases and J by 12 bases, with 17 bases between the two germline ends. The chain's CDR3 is CASSYAGGETRYF. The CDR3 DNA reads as TGTGCCAGCAGTTACGCTGGCGGGGAGACGAGGTACTTC.

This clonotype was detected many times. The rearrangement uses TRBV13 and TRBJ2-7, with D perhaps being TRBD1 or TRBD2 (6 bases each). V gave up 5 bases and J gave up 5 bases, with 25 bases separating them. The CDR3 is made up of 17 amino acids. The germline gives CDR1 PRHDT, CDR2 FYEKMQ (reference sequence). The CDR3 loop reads CASSLILQGGFRDEQYF. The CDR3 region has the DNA TGTGCCAGCAGCCTAATATTACAGGGAGGTTTTCGGGACGAGCAGTACTTC.

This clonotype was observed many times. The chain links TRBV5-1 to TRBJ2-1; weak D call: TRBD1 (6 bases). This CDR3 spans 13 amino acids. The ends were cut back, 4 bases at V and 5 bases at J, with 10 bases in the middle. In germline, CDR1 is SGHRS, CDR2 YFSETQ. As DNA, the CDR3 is TGCGCCAGCAGCCATGGACAGAACAATGAGCAGTTCTTC. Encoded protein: CASSHGQNNEQFF.

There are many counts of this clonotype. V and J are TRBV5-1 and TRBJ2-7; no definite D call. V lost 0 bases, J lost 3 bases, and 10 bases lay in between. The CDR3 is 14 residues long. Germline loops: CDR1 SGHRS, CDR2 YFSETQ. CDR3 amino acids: CASSLELWGYEQYF. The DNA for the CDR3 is TGCGCCAGCAGCTTGGAGCTATGGGGCTACGAGCAGTACTTC.

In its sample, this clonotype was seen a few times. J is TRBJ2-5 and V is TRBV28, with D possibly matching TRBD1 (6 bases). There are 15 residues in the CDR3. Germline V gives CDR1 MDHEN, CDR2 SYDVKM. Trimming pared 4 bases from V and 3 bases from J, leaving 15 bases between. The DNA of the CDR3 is TGTGCCAGCAGTTCACTCACAGGGACCGAAGAGACCCAGTACTTC. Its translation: CASSSLTGTEETQYF.

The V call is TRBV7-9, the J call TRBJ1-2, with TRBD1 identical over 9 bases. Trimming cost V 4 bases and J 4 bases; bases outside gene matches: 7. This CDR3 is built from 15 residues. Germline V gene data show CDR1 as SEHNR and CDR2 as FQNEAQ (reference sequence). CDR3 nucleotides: TGTGCCAGCAGCTCACAAGGACAGGGGTCCTATGGCTACACCTTC. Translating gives CASSSQGQGSYGYTF.

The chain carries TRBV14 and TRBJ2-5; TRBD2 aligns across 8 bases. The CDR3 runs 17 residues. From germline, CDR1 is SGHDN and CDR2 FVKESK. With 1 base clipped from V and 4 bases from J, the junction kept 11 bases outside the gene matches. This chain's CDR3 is CASSQGFWGAGAETQYF. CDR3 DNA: TGTGCCAGCAGCCAAGGGTTTTGGGGAGCGGGAGCAGAGACCCAGTACTTC.

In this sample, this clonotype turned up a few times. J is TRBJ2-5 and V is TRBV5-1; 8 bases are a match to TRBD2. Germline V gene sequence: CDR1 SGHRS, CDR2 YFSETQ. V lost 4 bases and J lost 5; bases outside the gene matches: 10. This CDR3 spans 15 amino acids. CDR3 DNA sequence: TGCGCCAGCAGCCCCCCGGGACTAGGAGAGGAGACCCAGTACTTC. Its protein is CASSPPGLGEETQYF.

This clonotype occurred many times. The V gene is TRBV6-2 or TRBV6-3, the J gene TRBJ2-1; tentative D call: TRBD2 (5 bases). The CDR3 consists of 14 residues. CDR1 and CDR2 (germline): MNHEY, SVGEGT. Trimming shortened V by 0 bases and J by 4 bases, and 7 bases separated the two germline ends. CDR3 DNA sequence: TGTGCCAGCAGTTACTCCGGACTTTACAATGAGCAGTTCTTC. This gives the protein CASSYSGLYNEQFF.

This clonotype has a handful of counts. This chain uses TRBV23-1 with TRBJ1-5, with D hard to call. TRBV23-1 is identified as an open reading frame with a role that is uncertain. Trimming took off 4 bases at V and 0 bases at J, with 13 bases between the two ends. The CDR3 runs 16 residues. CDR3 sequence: CASSPSLAVSNQPQHF. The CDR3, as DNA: TGCGCCAGCAGTCCCAGCTTGGCTGTTAGCAATCAGCCCCAGCATTTT.

The CDR3 sequence is CASSRGPLAGGEDTQYF. CDR3 nucleotides: TGTGCCAGCAGCCGCGGCCCGTTAGCGGGAGGGGAAGATACGCAGTATTTT. The rearrangement joins TRBV7-2 to TRBJ2-3, with 11 bases fitting TRBD2. Germline-derived CDR1 and CDR2 are SGHTA and FQGNSA. Trimming cost V 5 bases and J 5 bases; bases outside gene matches: 12. CDR3 length equals 17 residues.

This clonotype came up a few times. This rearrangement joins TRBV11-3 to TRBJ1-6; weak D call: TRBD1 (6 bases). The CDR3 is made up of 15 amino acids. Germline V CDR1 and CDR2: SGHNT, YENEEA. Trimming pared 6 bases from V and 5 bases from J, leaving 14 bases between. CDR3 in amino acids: CASRTGTANNSPLHF. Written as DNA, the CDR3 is TGTGCCAGCAGAACAGGGACTGCCAATAATTCACCCCTCCACTTT.

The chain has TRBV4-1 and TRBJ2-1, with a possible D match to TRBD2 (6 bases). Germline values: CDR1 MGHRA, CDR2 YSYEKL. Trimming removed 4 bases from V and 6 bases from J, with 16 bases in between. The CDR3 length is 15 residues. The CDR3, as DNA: TGCGCCAGCAGCCTCCATGGAGGGAGTTCCAATGAGCAGTTCTTC. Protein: CASSLHGGSSNEQFF.

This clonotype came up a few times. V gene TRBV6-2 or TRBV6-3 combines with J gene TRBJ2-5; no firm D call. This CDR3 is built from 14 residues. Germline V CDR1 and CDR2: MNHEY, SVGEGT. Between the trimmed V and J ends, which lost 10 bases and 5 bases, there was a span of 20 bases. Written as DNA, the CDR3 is TGTGCCACACGCAGTATTGACATCGCGGAGACCCAGTACTTC. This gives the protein CATRSIDIAETQYF.

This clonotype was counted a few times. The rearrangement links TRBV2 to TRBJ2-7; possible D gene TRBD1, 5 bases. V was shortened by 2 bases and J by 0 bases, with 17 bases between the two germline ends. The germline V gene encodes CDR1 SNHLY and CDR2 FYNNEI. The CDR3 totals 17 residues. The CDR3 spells CASSEQPIGVPSYEQYF. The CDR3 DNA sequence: TGTGCCAGCAGTGAACAACCCATAGGGGTACCCTCCTACGAGCAGTACTTC.

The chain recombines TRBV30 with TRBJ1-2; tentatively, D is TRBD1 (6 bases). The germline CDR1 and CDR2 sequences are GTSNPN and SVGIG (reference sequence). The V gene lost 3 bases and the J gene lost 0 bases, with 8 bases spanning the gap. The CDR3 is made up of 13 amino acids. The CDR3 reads CAWRQGTNYGYTF. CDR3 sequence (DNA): TGTGCCTGGAGACAGGGCACTAACTATGGCTACACCTTC. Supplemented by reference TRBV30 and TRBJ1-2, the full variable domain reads SQTIHQWPATLVQPVGSPLSLECTVEGTSNPNLYWYRQAAGRGLQLLFYSVGIGQISSEVPQNLSASRPQDRQFILSSKKLLLSDSGFYLCAWRQGTNYGYTFGSGTRLTVV.

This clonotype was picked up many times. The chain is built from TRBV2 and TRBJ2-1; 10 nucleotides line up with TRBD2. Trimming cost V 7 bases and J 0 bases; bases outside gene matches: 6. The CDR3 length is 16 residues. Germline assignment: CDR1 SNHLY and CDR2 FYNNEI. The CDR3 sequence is CASKRTSGSSYNEQFF. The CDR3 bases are TGTGCCAGCAAAAGGACTAGCGGAAGCTCCTACAATGAGCAGTTCTTC.

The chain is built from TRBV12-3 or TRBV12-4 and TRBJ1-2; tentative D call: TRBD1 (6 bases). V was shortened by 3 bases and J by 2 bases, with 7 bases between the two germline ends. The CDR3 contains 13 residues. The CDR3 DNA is TGTGCCAGCAGTTTTGACAGGAACTATGGCTACACCTTC. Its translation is CASSFDRNYGYTF.

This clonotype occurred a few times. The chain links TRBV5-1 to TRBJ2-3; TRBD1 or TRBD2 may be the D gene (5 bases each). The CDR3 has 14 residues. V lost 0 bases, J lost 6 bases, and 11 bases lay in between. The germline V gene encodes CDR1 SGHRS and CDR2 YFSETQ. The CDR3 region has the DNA TGCGCCAGCAGCTTGGGGGGGTTCATGGATACGCAGTATTTT. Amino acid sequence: CASSLGGFMDTQYF.

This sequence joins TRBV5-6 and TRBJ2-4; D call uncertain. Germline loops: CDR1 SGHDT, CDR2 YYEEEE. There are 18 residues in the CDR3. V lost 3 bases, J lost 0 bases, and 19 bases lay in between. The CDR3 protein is CASSSLLDGLLAKNIQYF. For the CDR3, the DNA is TGTGCCAGCAGCTCCCTGTTGGACGGCTTACTAGCCAAAAACATTCAGTACTTC.

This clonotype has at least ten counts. Here the CDR3 DNA reads TGTGCCAGCAGTTCCAGAACTACTGAAGCTTTCTTT. Residues: CASSSRTTEAFF. The rearrangement links TRBV6-6 to TRBJ1-1; D ambiguous. Between the trimmed V and J ends, which lost 4 bases and 5 bases, there was a span of 8 bases. This CDR3 contains 12 residues. Germline lookup yields CDR1 MNHNY and CDR2 SVGAGI (reference sequence).

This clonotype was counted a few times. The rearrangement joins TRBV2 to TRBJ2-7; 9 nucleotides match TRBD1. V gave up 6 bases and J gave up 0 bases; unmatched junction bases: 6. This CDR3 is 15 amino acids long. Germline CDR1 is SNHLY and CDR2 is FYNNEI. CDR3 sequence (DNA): TGTGCCAGCAGCGCAGGGACAGGGAGCTCCTACGAGCAGTACTTC. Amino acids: CASSAGTGSSYEQYF.

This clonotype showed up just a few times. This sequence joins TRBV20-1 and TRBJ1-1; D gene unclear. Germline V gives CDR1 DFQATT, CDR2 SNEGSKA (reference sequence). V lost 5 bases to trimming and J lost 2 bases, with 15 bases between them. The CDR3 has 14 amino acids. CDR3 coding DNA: TGCAGTGCTCTTCGACCTCCATCTAACACTGAAGCTTTCTTT. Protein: CSALRPPSNTEAFF.

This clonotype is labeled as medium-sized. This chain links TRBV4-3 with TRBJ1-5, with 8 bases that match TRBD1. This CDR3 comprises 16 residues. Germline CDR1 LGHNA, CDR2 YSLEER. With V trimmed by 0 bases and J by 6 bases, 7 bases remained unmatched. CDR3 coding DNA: TGCGCCAGCAGCCAAGATCTGGGGCAGGGGGCTCAGCCCCAGCATTTT. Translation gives CASSQDLGQGAQPQHF.

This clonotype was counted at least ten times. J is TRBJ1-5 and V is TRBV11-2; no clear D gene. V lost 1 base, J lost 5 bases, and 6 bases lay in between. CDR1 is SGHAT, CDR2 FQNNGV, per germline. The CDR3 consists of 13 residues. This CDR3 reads CASSLAGYQPQHF. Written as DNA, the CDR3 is TGTGCCAGCAGCTTAGCGGGGTATCAGCCCCAGCATTTT.

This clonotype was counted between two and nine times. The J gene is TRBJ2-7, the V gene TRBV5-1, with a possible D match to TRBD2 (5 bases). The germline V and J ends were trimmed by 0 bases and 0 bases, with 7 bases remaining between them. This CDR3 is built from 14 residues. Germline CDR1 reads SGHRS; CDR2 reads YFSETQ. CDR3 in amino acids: CASSLVGLSYEQYF. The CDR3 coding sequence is TGCGCCAGCAGCTTGGTCGGACTCTCCTACGAGCAGTACTTC.